In this sample, the clone carrying this T cell receptor beta chain turned up many times. These data come from a study of regulatory T cells in long-lasting Graves disease. Study-wide context: Prior antithyroid drug treatment in newly diagnosed Graves' patients lasted under 3 months.

The time point was: newly diagnosed GD, antithyroid drugs for less than 3 months. TCR sequences were obtained from RNA taken from PBMCs. The TCR beta library used iRepertoire HTBI primers with Arm-PCR amplification of CDR3. TCRdb redid the calling of the multiplex PCR reads with MiXCR, one entry per CDR3 protein. Of about 440,000 distinct CDR3 sequences detected, roughly 17% appear once; the ten largest clones hold about 10%. The CDR3 has 14 residues. Per the germline V gene, CDR1 is MNHNS and CDR2 is SASEGT. V was pared by 6 bases and J by 5 bases, with 16 bases between. The data were also submitted as part of a second study, on T cells in Graves' hyperthyroidism and ophthalmopathy.

The clonotype originates from a woman between 25 and 40 years old with Graves disease. Material: peripheral blood mononuclear cells (PBMCs), obtained at new diagnosis, from a patient treated with antithyroid drugs. The chain recombines TRBV6-1 with TRBJ2-5; tentatively, D is TRBD1 (6 bases). The CDR3 region is CASRDRNPRETQYF. The CDR3 nucleotides are TGTGCCAGCAGGGACAGAAACCCGCGGGAGACCCAGTACTTC.